The clone carrying this T cell receptor (beta chain) has ten or more counts. This specimen comes from a study of T cells in Graves' hyperthyroidism and ophthalmopathy. RNA transcripts served as the template for amplifying TCR beta CDR3 regions. Initially, a first-round RT-PCR of the TCR CDR3 employed the HTBI primer set. TCRdb redid the calling of the multiplex PCR reads with MiXCR, one entry per CDR3 protein. The sample comprises fewer than 650,000 distinct CDR3 sequences, under 15% of which are singletons, and about 4% rests with the top ten. Germline V lookup: CDR1 MNHEY, CDR2 SMNVEV (reference sequence). The ends were cut back, 5 bases at V and 5 bases at J, with 15 bases in the middle. This CDR3 is 14 amino acids long. Orbital computed tomography, thyroid ultrasound, serum thyroxine and TRAb, and clinical symptoms together informed the diagnoses.

This receptor was identified in a woman aged 40 to 50 with Graves' ophthalmopathy. The sequenced material came from blood. V gene TRBV27 combines with J gene TRBJ1-2, with D maybe TRBD1 (6 bases). The CDR3 DNA reads TGTGCCAGCAGTCCGACCACGAGGGGGTATGGCTACACCTTC. It is translated as CASSPTTRGYGYTF.